Following are 9 T cell receptor beta chains from one sample sequenced in a study of blood T cells in healthy people across ages. Primers used in a second PCR of roughly 7 to 12 cycles were a sample-barcoded 5' primer and a J-beta primer mix. TCRdb passed the 5' RACE reads through MiXCR, listing each CDR3 protein once. The sample lists almost 550,000 distinct CDR3 sequences, 24% seen once, with less than 9% in the top ten. This sample was also put to use in a study of T cells of mothers and their children.

The sequencing sample was made of blood. These TCRs come from a boy aged 5-17 years in good health.

The CDR3 nucleotides read TGTGCCAGCAGCCAGGAAAGACTTGGGGAGACCCAGTACTTC. It specifies CASSQERLGETQYF. The V gene is TRBV4-2, the J gene TRBJ2-5; D gene ambiguous. Trimming shortened V by 3 bases and J by 5 bases, and 13 bases separated the two germline ends. Germline V lookup: CDR1 LGHNA, CDR2 YNFKEQ. The length of the CDR3 is 14 residues.

The J gene is TRBJ2-7, the V gene TRBV9, with 8 bases lining up with TRBD2. The CDR3 runs 13 residues. V lost 2 bases to trimming and J lost 9 bases; unmatched junction nucleotides: 7. Germline V gene sequence: CDR1 SGDLS, CDR2 YYNGEE. This CDR3 reads CASSVERESLQYF. The CDR3 DNA reads as TGTGCCAGCAGCGTCGAGCGGGAGTCTCTGCAGTACTTC.

In this sample, this clonotype turned up a few times. The gene calls are TRBV27 and TRBJ2-5; 15 positions match TRBD2. The better agreement between TRBJ2-1 and the DNA end casts doubt on the J call. Germline V gene sequence: CDR1 MNHEY, CDR2 SMNVEV (reference sequence). This CDR3 contains 15 residues. CDR3 sequence: CASSLGTSGRTEQFF. The CDR3 nucleotides read TGTGCCAGCAGCCTGGGGACTAGCGGGAGGACTGAGCAGTTCTTC.

This clonotype was seen repeatedly, ten times or more. The chain's CDR3 is CASSQEGRWGDTQYF. CDR3 bases: TGCGCCAGCAGCCAAGAAGGAAGGTGGGGAGATACGCAGTATTTT. The chain has TRBV4-1 and TRBJ2-3; the D is unclear. Germline-derived CDR1 and CDR2 are MGHRA and YSYEKL. The CDR3 length is 15 residues. V shed 0 bases and J shed 5 bases, with 12 bases lying between them.

There are a few counts of this clonotype. The chain couples TRBV6-5 to TRBJ1-1, with 9 bases identical to TRBD1. The CDR3 loop spans 16 amino acids. The germline V gene has CDR1 MNHEY and CDR2 SVGAGI. Trimming at V came to 4 bases and at J to 4 bases, leaving 10 bases not matched to a gene. The CDR3 protein is CASSSLSQGARTEAFF. CDR3 sequence (DNA): TGTGCCAGCAGTTCCCTCTCACAGGGGGCGCGCACTGAAGCTTTCTTT.

In this sample, this clonotype turned up a few times. The chain carries TRBV7-2 and TRBJ2-5; TRBD2 agrees at 9 bases. The DNA end is more similar to TRBJ2-7, so the J call may be wrong. Germline V gene data show CDR1 as SGHTA and CDR2 as FQGNSA. The CDR3 runs 15 residues. Here the CDR3 reads CASSNLAGPTYEQYF. The CDR3 DNA reads as TGTGCCAGCAGCAACCTAGCGGGGCCAACCTACGAGCAGTACTTC.

Written as DNA, the CDR3 is TGTGCCAGCAGCGGGGCACCCGCTAGCGGTTACTACAATGAGCAGTTCTTC. Translation gives CASSGAPASGYYNEQFF. The rearrangement links TRBV7-9 to TRBJ2-1; 7 nucleotides line up with TRBD2. The CDR3 spans 17 residues. V lost 5 bases and J lost 3; bases outside the gene matches: 13. The V gene's germline CDR1 is SEHNR and CDR2 FQNEAQ (reference sequence).

V and J are TRBV28 and TRBJ2-2, with TRBD1 as a possible D gene (5 bases). Germline CDR1 reads MDHEN; CDR2 reads SYDVKM. Trimming removed 8 bases at V and 5 bases at J, with 15 bases between. The CDR3 is 14 amino acids. Here the CDR3 reads CASGHQGITGELFF. The CDR3 region has the DNA TGTGCCAGCGGACACCAGGGTATTACCGGGGAGCTGTTTTTT.

This clonotype came up many times. The genes are TRBV29-1 and TRBJ2-7; D is uncertain. V lost 0 bases, J lost 0 bases, and 9 bases lay in between. The CDR3 loop spans 14 amino acids. The germline V gene encodes CDR1 SQVTM and CDR2 ANQGSEA. CDR3 sequence: CSVEDRGTSYEQYF. CDR3 in DNA: TGCAGCGTTGAAGATCGAGGTACCTCCTACGAGCAGTACTTC.